Sequencing of this T cell receptor (beta chain) was carried out in a study of control samples from healthy donors and cancer patients. Some clones are missing from TCRdb's copy, which holds only in-frame ones; the method was immunoSEQ multiplex PCR. Among 85,000 to 120,000 clones listed, about 90% were seen once. Per the germline V gene, CDR1 is MRHNA and CDR2 is SNTAGT. The CDR3 has 14 residues. V was pared by 2 bases and J by 5 bases, with 5 bases of the junction left unmatched. Specimen: blood. The source is a woman between 18 and 29 years old in good health. The J gene is TRBJ2-7, the V gene TRBV6-4; 8 positions match TRBD2. In DNA form, the CDR3 reads TGTGCCAGCAGTGACGGAGCGGGGGCTGACGAGCAGTACTTC. Its protein product is CASSDGAGADEQYF.